This paragraph covers one T cell receptor beta chain sequence. Its antigen is not known. TCRdb reprocessed the 5' RACE reads and stores each CDR3 protein as one record, lacking DNA. This sample's table reports 300,000 to 500,000 distinct CDR3 sequences. The data are from a study of T cells expressing NK-cell markers. General study points: Dominant NKG2C+ clonotypes in roughly six donors made up roughly 1.0-7.0% of CD8+ T cells.

CDR1 ENHRY and CDR2 SYGVKD come from the germline V gene. The length of the CDR3 is 13 residues. V gene TRBV10-3 combines with J gene TRBJ2-1; TCRdb's D gene call, TRBD2, goes unchecked for lack of DNA. This clonotype originated in a woman in her forties or fifties in good health. Sequencing input: blood T cells: a sorted CD56 or NKG2C T cell subset, CD4+ or CD8+ T cells, or bulk PBMC T cells (not recorded which). The CDR3 loop reads CAIRIHGRDEQFF.